This T cell receptor beta chain was recovered during a study of T-cell memory formation after mild COVID-19 (dated by TCRdb to the early 2020s). Background on the whole study: TCR sequence clusters from the two donors were found to be largely donor specific. The cohort was made up of two young adult volunteers, one female and one male, who were previously healthy. In a couple of donors, T-cell clones that expanded and contracted after mild COVID-19 were tracked by sequencing TCRalpha and TCRbeta repertoires over time.

PBMCs were isolated by Ficoll-Paque density gradient centrifugation. The sample was run on an Illumina NovaSeq 6000. Using 5'RACE with constant-segment primers, TCRalpha and TCRbeta cDNA libraries were constructed, with sample barcodes and unique molecular identifiers added in the process. Trizol reagent was used to extract RNA from every sample. The libraries were amplified in two PCR steps, and the second step added a second sample barcode and Illumina TruSeq adapters. Sequencing of the libraries was done on an Illumina NovaSeq, producing 2 x 150 bp paired-end reads. Per the authors' processing: Demultiplexing of reads and collapsing into UMI-guided consensus sequences were performed with migec v1.2.7. Using mixcr v2.1.11, UMI consensuses were aligned to TRA and TRB V and J templates and then assembled into clonotypes. A clonotype was counted as expanded or contracted only when both edgeR and NoisET called the clonotype significant, with the noise models trained on biological replicates. For edgeR calls, the thresholds were a false discovery rate-adjusted p below 0.01 and a log2 fold-change of 1. As an exploratory analysis of dynamics, max-normalized trajectories of the 1000 most abundant clonotypes were examined with PCA combined with hierarchical clustering. Separately sequenced CD4+ and CD8+ repertoires were used to assign the CD4 or CD8 phenotype of responding clones. In-frame beta chains were kept once TCRdb had trimmed the public reads at Q25 with fastp and called clones with MiXCR. When rows share a CDR3 protein, they turn into one entry using the most common DNA and genes. The V and J calls follow TCRdb's processing rather than the paper's. For this sample the table gives a few hundred thousand distinct CDR3 sequences, of which 15% to 20% were detected only once. 22% of the sample is in the top ten clones.

General study outcomes and caveats: Clones contracting from day 15 to 85 had balanced CD4/CD8 phenotypes, while a second wave expanding from day 15 to 37 was biased towards CD4+. Contracting CD4+ clones were found mainly in CM and EM memory subsets, while CD8+ clones were enriched in EMRA. Only two mild cases were covered in the study, and larger cohorts including severe cases with pre-infection samples were considered necessary. The second-wave clones that peaked on day 37 were not confirmed to be SARS-CoV-2 specific. Some responding clones were detected in pre-infection memory, suggesting pre-existing cross-reactive memory T cells joined the SARS-CoV-2 response.

Of note for this clonotype: The target of this receptor is not known. Qualities for individual bases were not recorded, and no much larger clone is one base off.

Trimming costs V 0 bases and J 1 base, and their ends lie 18 bases apart. CDR1 and CDR2 are drawn from the germline V gene (reference sequence): DFQATT, SNEGSKA. The CDR3, from cysteine to phenylalanine, totals 17 residues. The retained sequence is limited to the CDR3, 51 bases, with the frame set at the first base. Sequencing was performed on PBMCs or a T cell subset sorted from them (not recorded which). The receptor was isolated from a man aged 18 to 30 who had mild COVID-19 (a few samples of this study predate the infection). The sample titles of this study are shuffled in the database, so cell type and time point are left out; the donor was told from shared clones. Recombination connected TRBV20-1 to TRBJ1-1; matching of 5 bases hints at TRBD1 as the D gene. The DNA sequence is TGCAGTGCTAGAGATAGGGGTACAGGAGCCTCGAACACTGAAGCTTTCTTT. It translates to CSARDRGTGASNTEAFF.